The T cell receptor beta chain described here comes from a study of T cell responses to AZD1222 COVID-19 vaccine. Study results and limitations: A reported finding is that nearly half of spike-specific TCRs target unmutated variant regions.

With respect to this clone: Antigen: not known.

Assay: immunoSEQ multiplex PCR; the TCRdb copy retains only in-frame clones and omits some. The table lists approximately 98,000 clones, roughly 89% of them singletons. V shed 1 base and J 4 bases; nucleotides not matched to a gene: 8. The CDR3 has 16 amino acids. Per the germline V gene, CDR1 is SGHTA and CDR2 is FQGNSA. Source: peripheral blood, taken on day 0 of MenACWY control vaccination. The gene calls are TRBV7-2 and TRBJ2-5, with 8 positions matching TRBD2. The receptor comes from an adult in good health. CDR3 sequence reads: CASSLGGVSGGETQYF. CDR3 in DNA: TGTGCCAGCAGCTTAGGGGGAGTGAGCGGGGGAGAGACCCAGTACTTC.